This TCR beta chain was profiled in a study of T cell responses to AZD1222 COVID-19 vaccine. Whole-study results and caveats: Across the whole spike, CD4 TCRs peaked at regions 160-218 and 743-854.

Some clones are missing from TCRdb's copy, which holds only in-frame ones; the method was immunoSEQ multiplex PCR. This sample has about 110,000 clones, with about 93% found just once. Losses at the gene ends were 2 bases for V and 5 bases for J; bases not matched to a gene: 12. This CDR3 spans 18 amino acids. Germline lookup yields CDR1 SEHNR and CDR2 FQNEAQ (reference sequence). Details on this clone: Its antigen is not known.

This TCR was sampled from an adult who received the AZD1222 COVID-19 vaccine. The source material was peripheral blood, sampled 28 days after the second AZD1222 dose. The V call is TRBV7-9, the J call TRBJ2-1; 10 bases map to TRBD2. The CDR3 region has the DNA TGTGCCAGCAGCTTACGGGGCGGCTGGACTAGCGGAGACAATGAGCAGTTCTTC. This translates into CASSLRGGWTSGDNEQFF. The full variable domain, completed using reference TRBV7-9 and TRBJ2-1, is DTGVSQNPRHKITKRGQNVTFRCDPISEHNRLYWYRQTLGQGPEFLTYFQNEAQLEKSRLLSDRFSAERPKGSFSTLEIQRTEQGDSAMYLCASSLRGGWTSGDNEQFFGPGTRLTVL.